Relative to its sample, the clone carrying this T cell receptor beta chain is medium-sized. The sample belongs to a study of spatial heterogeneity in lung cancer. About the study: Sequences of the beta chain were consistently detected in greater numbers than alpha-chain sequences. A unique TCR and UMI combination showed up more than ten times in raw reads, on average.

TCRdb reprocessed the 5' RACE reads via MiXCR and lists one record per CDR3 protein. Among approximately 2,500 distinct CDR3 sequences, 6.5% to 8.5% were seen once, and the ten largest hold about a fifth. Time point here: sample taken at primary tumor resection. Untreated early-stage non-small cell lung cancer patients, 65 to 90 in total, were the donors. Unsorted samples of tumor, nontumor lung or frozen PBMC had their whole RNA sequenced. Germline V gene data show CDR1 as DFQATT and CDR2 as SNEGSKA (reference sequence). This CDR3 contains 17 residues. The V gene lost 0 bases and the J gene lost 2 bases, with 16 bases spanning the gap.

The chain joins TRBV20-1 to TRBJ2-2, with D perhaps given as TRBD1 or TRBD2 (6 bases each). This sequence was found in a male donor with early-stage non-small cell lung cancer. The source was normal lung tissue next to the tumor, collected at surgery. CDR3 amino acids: CSARDPGGGTNTGELFF. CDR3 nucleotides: TGCAGTGCTAGAGATCCCGGGGGCGGGACTAACACCGGGGAGCTGTTTTTT.